The 5 T cell receptor beta chains below all came from one sample that was sequenced in a study of blood T cell repertoires in COVID-19. Clones were sequenced by immunoSEQ multiplex PCR, and TCRdb holds only the in-frame ones, with some missing. The sample has approximately 59,000 clones; 70% to 90% are singletons. Sequenced: peripheral blood. These receptors came from a man aged 60 to 75 with COVID-19, enrolled during active disease.

The chain uses TRBV24-1 and TRBJ2-1; D is possibly TRBD2 (6 bases). Germline-derived CDR1 and CDR2 are KGHDR and SFDVKD. The V end was cut by 9 bases, the J end by 6 bases, with 11 bases between. CDR3 size: 12 residues. CDR3 nucleotides: TGTGCCACCTCCATTAGCGGCAATGAGCAGTTCTTC. Translating gives CATSISGNEQFF.

The chain has TRBV10-3 and TRBJ1-6, with a possible D match to TRBD1 (5 bases). Germline values: CDR1 ENHRY, CDR2 SYGVKD. Between the trimmed V and J ends, which lost 6 bases and 10 bases, there was a span of 16 bases. The length of the CDR3 is 14 residues. CDR3 amino acids: CAISSGGPQSPLHF. The CDR3 coding sequence is TGTGCCATCAGCTCCGGGGGACCACAATCACCCCTCCACTTT.

This sequence joins TRBV2 and TRBJ1-4; D perhaps matches TRBD1 (6 bases). V was cut by 5 bases and J by 6 bases, with 7 bases left in between. Germline CDR1 SNHLY, CDR2 FYNNEI. The CDR3 is 12 residues long. The CDR3 region is CASSRQDEKLFF. The CDR3 region has the DNA TGTGCCAGCAGTCGACAGGATGAAAAACTGTTTTTT.

This sequence joins TRBV6-5 and TRBJ1-3; no reliable D call. This CDR3 contains 13 residues. The V end was cut by 6 bases, the J end by 4 bases, with 10 bases between. Germline assignment: CDR1 MNHEY and CDR2 SVGAGI. The CDR3 is CASSSLGGNTIYF. In DNA, the CDR3 is TGTGCCAGCAGCTCCCTTGGCGGAAACACCATATATTTT.

A single count supports this clone. The CDR3 coding sequence is TGTGCCAGCAGTGAATGGGTACTCGGGACAGGAACTTACGAGCAGTACTTC. Translation: CASSEWVLGTGTYEQYF. J is TRBJ2-7 and V is TRBV25-1; 8 bases align to TRBD1. Germline loops: CDR1 MGHDK, CDR2 SYGVNS. This CDR3 is 17 amino acids long. The ends lost 1 base at V and 4 bases at J; junction bases unmatched: 12.